The rows below give T cell receptor beta chains drawn from one sample of a study of T cells in Graves' hyperthyroidism and ophthalmopathy. TCRdb called the multiplex PCR reads again in MiXCR, with one record for every CDR3 protein. The sample shows about 640,000 distinct CDR3 sequences, more than 20% of them seen only once. The sample was blood. The receptors were gathered from a young man with Graves' ophthalmopathy. CDR3s include the opening cysteine and the closing phenylalanine or tryptophan. Each record gives: J gene, D gene, clone size, V gene, CDR3 length, CDR3 DNA, CDR3 protein. A D gene is named only where the DNA matches it firmly. Rows may omit the clone size; those that give it use once, few, many or a size class.

J gene: TRBJ2-1
D gene: NA
clone size: many
V gene: TRBV2
CDR3 length: 13
CDR3 DNA: TGTGCCAGCAGATTGGCTGGCAAGCATGAGCAGTTCTTC
CDR3 protein: CASRLAGKHEQFF

J gene: TRBJ1-2
D gene: NA
clone size: many
V gene: TRBV6-1
CDR3 length: 16
CDR3 DNA: TGTGCCAGCAGTGACCTAGGACGTGCAGTGGACTATGGCTACACCTTC
CDR3 protein: CASSDLGRAVDYGYTF

J gene: TRBJ2-1
D gene: NA
clone size: NA
V gene: TRBV7-9
CDR3 length: 12
CDR3 DNA: TGTGCCAGCAGCTACGTCCGCTATGAGCAGTTCTTC
CDR3 protein: CASSYVRYEQFF

J gene: TRBJ2-5
D gene: NA
clone size: NA
V gene: TRBV29-1
CDR3 length: 16
CDR3 DNA: TGCAGCGTTGGGGAAGGAGTCTATGCCGCTGTGGAGACCCAGTACTTC
CDR3 protein: CSVGEGVYAAVETQYF

J gene: TRBJ2-7
D gene: TRBD1
clone size: many
V gene: TRBV7-2
CDR3 length: 15
CDR3 DNA: TGTGCCAGCAGCCGGACCGGGACAGGGATCCACGAGCAGTACTTC
CDR3 protein: CASSRTGTGIHEQYF

J gene: TRBJ2-3
D gene: NA
clone size: NA
V gene: TRBV20-1
CDR3 length: 14
CDR3 DNA: TGCAGTGCCGAAGGAGCGCCTAGCACAGATACGCAGTATTTT
CDR3 protein: CSAEGAPSTDTQYF

J gene: TRBJ2-7
D gene: NA
clone size: NA
V gene: TRBV20-1
CDR3 length: 15
CDR3 DNA: TGCAGTGCTAGACTAAATACGAGGACTCAGGACGAGCAGTACTTC
CDR3 protein: CSARLNTRTQDEQYF

J gene: TRBJ1-5
D gene: NA
clone size: NA
V gene: TRBV19
CDR3 length: 15
CDR3 DNA: TGTGCCAGTAGTATAGGGGGGAGGCACAATCAGCCCCAGCATTTT
CDR3 protein: CASSIGGRHNQPQHF

J gene: TRBJ2-7
D gene: TRBD2
clone size: many
V gene: TRBV7-2
CDR3 length: 15
CDR3 DNA: TGTGCCAGCAGCCCAAATCAGCGGGGGTCGGGCGAGCAGTACTTC
CDR3 protein: CASSPNQRGSGEQYF

J gene: TRBJ2-3
D gene: NA
clone size: few
V gene: TRBV28
CDR3 length: 14
CDR3 DNA: TGTGCCAGCAGTCGACCGGATCTCACAGATACGCAGTATTTT
CDR3 protein: CASSRPDLTDTQYF

J gene: TRBJ2-1
D gene: NA
clone size: NA
V gene: TRBV9
CDR3 length: 16
CDR3 DNA: TGTGCCAGCAGCGTAGAGGGGGGCGCCCTAGGGAATGAGCAGTTCTTC
CDR3 protein: CASSVEGGALGNEQFF

J gene: TRBJ2-3
D gene: TRBD1
clone size: few
V gene: TRBV15
CDR3 length: 15
CDR3 DNA: TGTGCCACCAGCAGGTGGACAGGGGAGGTAGATACGCAGTATTTT
CDR3 protein: CATSRWTGEVDTQYF

J gene: TRBJ2-1
D gene: TRBD1
clone size: few
V gene: TRBV2
CDR3 length: 12
CDR3 DNA: TGTGCCAGCAGAGGACAGGACAATGAGCAGTTCTTC
CDR3 protein: CASRGQDNEQFF

J gene: TRBJ2-4
D gene: NA
clone size: few
V gene: TRBV4-1
CDR3 length: 15
CDR3 DNA: TGCGCCAGCAGCCAAGTCGGACTGTTGGCGGACATTCAGTACTTC
CDR3 protein: CASSQVGLLADIQYF

J gene: TRBJ2-5
D gene: NA
clone size: many
V gene: TRBV30
CDR3 length: 12
CDR3 DNA: TGTGCCCATGGAGCTAGTCGAGAGACCCAGTACTTC
CDR3 protein: CAHGASRETQYF

J gene: TRBJ1-2
D gene: TRBD1
clone size: few
V gene: TRBV6-6
CDR3 length: 16
CDR3 DNA: TGTGCCAGCAGTTACTCCTTCAGGGGGTCGAGCTATGGCTACACCTTC
CDR3 protein: CASSYSFRGSSYGYTF

J gene: TRBJ2-3
D gene: TRBD2
clone size: NA
V gene: TRBV12-3/TRBV12-4
CDR3 length: 17
CDR3 DNA: TGTGCCAGCAGTTTCTCCGGGAGCGGGAAATGGGCAGATACGCAGTATTTT
CDR3 protein: CASSFSGSGKWADTQYF

J gene: TRBJ1-5
D gene: TRBD1
clone size: few
V gene: TRBV19
CDR3 length: 13
CDR3 DNA: TGTGCCACCGACGACAGGGACAATCAGCCCCAGCATTTT
CDR3 protein: CATDDRDNQPQHF

J gene: TRBJ2-1
D gene: NA
clone size: NA
V gene: TRBV14
CDR3 length: 14
CDR3 DNA: TGTGGCAGCAGCCTGGACCCTCTCTACAATGAGCAGTTCTTC
CDR3 protein: CGSSLDPLYNEQFF

J gene: TRBJ2-3
D gene: NA
clone size: NA
V gene: TRBV30
CDR3 length: 15
CDR3 DNA: TGTGCCTGGACCAAGGGTGGGAGCGATACAGATACGCAGTATTTT
CDR3 protein: CAWTKGGSDTDTQYF

J gene: TRBJ2-5
D gene: TRBD2
clone size: NA
V gene: TRBV9
CDR3 length: 15
CDR3 DNA: TGTGCCAGCAGCGTACGTACGGGAGGTCGTGAGACCCAGTACTTC
CDR3 protein: CASSVRTGGRETQYF

J gene: TRBJ2-7
D gene: TRBD1
clone size: many
V gene: TRBV3-1
CDR3 length: 14
CDR3 DNA: TGTGCCAGCAGCCCGGGACAGGGGTTCTACGAGCAGTACTTC
CDR3 protein: CASSPGQGFYEQYF

J gene: TRBJ2-1
D gene: NA
clone size: NA
V gene: TRBV11-2
CDR3 length: 13
CDR3 DNA: TGTGCCAGCAGCGAAGGGGTGGTAAATGAGCAGTTCTTC
CDR3 protein: CASSEGVVNEQFF

J gene: TRBJ1-1
D gene: NA
clone size: NA
V gene: TRBV28
CDR3 length: 16
CDR3 DNA: TGTGCCAGCAGTACCAGAATCAGTACACCGAACACTGAAGCTTTCTTT
CDR3 protein: CASSTRISTPNTEAFF

J gene: TRBJ2-5
D gene: TRBD2
clone size: few
V gene: TRBV28
CDR3 length: 15
CDR3 DNA: TGTGCCAGCAGTTTTGGGGCGGGAGGGAAAGGGACCCAGTACTTC
CDR3 protein: CASSFGAGGKGTQYF

J gene: TRBJ2-7
D gene: TRBD1
clone size: few
V gene: TRBV20-1
CDR3 length: 13
CDR3 DNA: TGCAGTGTGACAGGGGGTACGTCCTACGAGCAGTACTTC
CDR3 protein: CSVTGGTSYEQYF

J gene: TRBJ2-5
D gene: NA
clone size: NA
V gene: TRBV4-1
CDR3 length: 13
CDR3 DNA: TGCGCCAGCAGCCGGGGGGGCGACGAGACCCAGTACTTC
CDR3 protein: CASSRGGDETQYF

J gene: TRBJ2-1
D gene: NA
clone size: NA
V gene: TRBV6-1
CDR3 length: 13
CDR3 DNA: TGTGCCAGCAGTGAATCAAGGGGCAATGAGCAGTTCTTC
CDR3 protein: CASSESRGNEQFF

J gene: TRBJ2-5
D gene: NA
clone size: NA
V gene: TRBV2
CDR3 length: 14
CDR3 DNA: TGTGCCAGCAGGGTACTACGCAACCAAGAGACCCAGTACTTC
CDR3 protein: CASRVLRNQETQYF

J gene: TRBJ1-1
D gene: TRBD1
clone size: few
V gene: TRBV6-1
CDR3 length: 14
CDR3 DNA: TGTGCCAGCAGTGAAGCAGGGGGCAATAGAAAAGCTTTCTTT
CDR3 protein: CASSEAGGNRKAFF

J gene: TRBJ2-1
D gene: TRBD1
clone size: many
V gene: TRBV30
CDR3 length: 14
CDR3 DNA: TGTGCCTGGAGTACAGGGGTTTCCTACAATGAGCAGTTCTTC
CDR3 protein: CAWSTGVSYNEQFF

J gene: TRBJ1-4
D gene: TRBD1
clone size: NA
V gene: TRBV20-1
CDR3 length: 13
CDR3 DNA: TGCAGTGCTAAGACAGGGGTTAATGAAAAACTGTTTTTT
CDR3 protein: CSAKTGVNEKLFF

J gene: TRBJ1-2
D gene: TRBD1
clone size: few
V gene: TRBV10-3
CDR3 length: 15
CDR3 DNA: TGTGCCATCAGTCGTATCGACAGGGCACAGAATGGCTACACCTTC
CDR3 protein: CAISRIDRAQNGYTF

J gene: TRBJ2-1
D gene: NA
clone size: NA
V gene: TRBV7-9
CDR3 length: 15
CDR3 DNA: TGTGCCAGCAGCTTAGAACTACCAGCTTACAATGAGCAGTTCTTC
CDR3 protein: CASSLELPAYNEQFF

J gene: TRBJ2-7
D gene: NA
clone size: many
V gene: TRBV11-1
CDR3 length: 14
CDR3 DNA: TGTGCCAGCAGTCGACTGACGGACTCCTACGAGCAGTACTTC
CDR3 protein: CASSRLTDSYEQYF

J gene: TRBJ2-5
D gene: TRBD2
clone size: many
V gene: TRBV20-1
CDR3 length: 13
CDR3 DNA: TGCAGTGCTGCCGGGGGGGAGGGAGAGACCCAGTACTTC
CDR3 protein: CSAAGGEGETQYF

J gene: TRBJ2-7
D gene: NA
clone size: NA
V gene: TRBV9
CDR3 length: 17
CDR3 DNA: TGTGCCAGCAGCGTCTCCGATCAGGGGCCCCTGAAACACGAGCAGTACTTC
CDR3 protein: CASSVSDQGPLKHEQYF

J gene: TRBJ1-6
D gene: NA
clone size: many
V gene: TRBV20-1
CDR3 length: 14
CDR3 DNA: TGCAGTGCTAGGACGGCCAGGGCAAATTCACCCCTCCACTTT
CDR3 protein: CSARTARANSPLHF

J gene: TRBJ2-7
D gene: NA
clone size: NA
V gene: TRBV5-6
CDR3 length: 15
CDR3 DNA: TGTGCCAGCAGCTTGGACCTTGGGGGTGCCTACGAGCAGTACTTC
CDR3 protein: CASSLDLGGAYEQYF

J gene: TRBJ2-7
D gene: TRBD1
clone size: many
V gene: TRBV7-8
CDR3 length: 15
CDR3 DNA: TGTGCCAGCAGCTTAGCGGGGACAGGGGGCATCGAGCAGTACTTC
CDR3 protein: CASSLAGTGGIEQYF

J gene: TRBJ2-1
D gene: TRBD2
clone size: NA
V gene: TRBV6-2/TRBV6-3
CDR3 length: 16
CDR3 DNA: TGTGCCAGCAGTTATCCTCTAGCGGGAGTTGGGAATGAGCAGTTCTTC
CDR3 protein: CASSYPLAGVGNEQFF

J gene: TRBJ1-1
D gene: NA
clone size: many
V gene: TRBV6-1
CDR3 length: 12
CDR3 DNA: TGTGCCAGCAGGCTAGGAAAGGCTGAAGCTTTCTTT
CDR3 protein: CASRLGKAEAFF

J gene: TRBJ1-2
D gene: NA
clone size: NA
V gene: TRBV28
CDR3 length: 12
CDR3 DNA: TGTGCCAGCAGCCGTATAGAGTATGGCTACACCTTC
CDR3 protein: CASSRIEYGYTF

J gene: TRBJ1-1
D gene: NA
clone size: many
V gene: TRBV5-1
CDR3 length: 14
CDR3 DNA: TGCGCCAGCAGCTTGGGGCACGAGAACACTGAAGCTTTCTTT
CDR3 protein: CASSLGHENTEAFF

J gene: TRBJ2-5
D gene: TRBD2
clone size: many
V gene: TRBV28
CDR3 length: 14
CDR3 DNA: TGTGCCAGCAGGGGGACTAGCGGGGGAGAGACCCAGTACTTC
CDR3 protein: CASRGTSGGETQYF

J gene: TRBJ2-7
D gene: TRBD1
clone size: NA
V gene: TRBV4-1
CDR3 length: 13
CDR3 DNA: TGTGCCAGCAGGGGACAGGGGTACTACGAGCAGTACTTC
CDR3 protein: CASRGQGYYEQYF

J gene: TRBJ2-1
D gene: NA
clone size: NA
V gene: TRBV20-1
CDR3 length: 12
CDR3 DNA: TGCAGTGCTAGGACCCTGGGGAATGAGCAGTTCTTC
CDR3 protein: CSARTLGNEQFF